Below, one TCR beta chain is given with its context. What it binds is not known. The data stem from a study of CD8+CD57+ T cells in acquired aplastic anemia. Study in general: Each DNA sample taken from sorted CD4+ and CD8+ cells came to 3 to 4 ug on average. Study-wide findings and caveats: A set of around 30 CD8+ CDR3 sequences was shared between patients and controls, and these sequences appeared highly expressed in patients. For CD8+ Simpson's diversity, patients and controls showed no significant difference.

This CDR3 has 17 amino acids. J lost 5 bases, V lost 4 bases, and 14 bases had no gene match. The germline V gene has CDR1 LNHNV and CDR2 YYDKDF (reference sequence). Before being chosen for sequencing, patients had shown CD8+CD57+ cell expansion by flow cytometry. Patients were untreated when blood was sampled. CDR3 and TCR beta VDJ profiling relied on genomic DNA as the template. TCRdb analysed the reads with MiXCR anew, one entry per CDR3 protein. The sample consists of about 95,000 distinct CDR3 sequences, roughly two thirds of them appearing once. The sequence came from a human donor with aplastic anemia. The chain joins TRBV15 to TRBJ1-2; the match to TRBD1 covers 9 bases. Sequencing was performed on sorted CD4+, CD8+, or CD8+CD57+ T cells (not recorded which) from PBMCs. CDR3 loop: CATSMTGGPTGAYGYTF. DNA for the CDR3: TGTGCCACCAGCATGACAGGGGGACCTACGGGGGCGTATGGCTACACCTTC.